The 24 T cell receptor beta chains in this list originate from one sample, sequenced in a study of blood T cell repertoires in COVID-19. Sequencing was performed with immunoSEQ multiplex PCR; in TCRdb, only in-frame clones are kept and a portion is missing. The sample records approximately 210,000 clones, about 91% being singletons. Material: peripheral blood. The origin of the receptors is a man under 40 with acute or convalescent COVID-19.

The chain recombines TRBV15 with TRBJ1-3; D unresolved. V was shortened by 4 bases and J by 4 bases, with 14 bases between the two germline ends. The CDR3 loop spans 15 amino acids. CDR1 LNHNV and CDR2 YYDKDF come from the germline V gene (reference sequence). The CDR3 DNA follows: TGTGCCACCAGCATTAACAGAGATAGAGGAAACACCATATATTTT. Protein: CATSINRDRGNTIYF.

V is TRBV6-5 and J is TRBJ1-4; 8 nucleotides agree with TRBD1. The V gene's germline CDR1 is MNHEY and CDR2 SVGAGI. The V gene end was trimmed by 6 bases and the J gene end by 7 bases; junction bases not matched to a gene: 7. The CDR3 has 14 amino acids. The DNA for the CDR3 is TGTGCCAGCAGGTACCAGGGGGCCGCTGAAAAACTGTTTTTT. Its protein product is CASRYQGAAEKLFF.

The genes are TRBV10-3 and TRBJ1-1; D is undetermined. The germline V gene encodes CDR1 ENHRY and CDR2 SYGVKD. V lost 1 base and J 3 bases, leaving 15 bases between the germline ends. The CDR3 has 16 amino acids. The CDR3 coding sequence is TGTGCCATCAGTGAGTTAGAGGGCCGGAGGGACACTGAAGCTTTCTTT. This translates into CAISELEGRRDTEAFF.

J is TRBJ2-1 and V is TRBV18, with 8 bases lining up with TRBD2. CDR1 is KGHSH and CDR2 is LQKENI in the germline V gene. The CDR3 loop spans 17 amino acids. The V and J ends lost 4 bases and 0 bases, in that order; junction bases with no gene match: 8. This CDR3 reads CASSLTAGVSSYNEQFF. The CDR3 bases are TGTGCCAGCTCACTTACAGCGGGGGTGAGCTCCTACAATGAGCAGTTCTTC. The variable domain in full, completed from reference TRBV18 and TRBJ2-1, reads NAGVMQNPRHLVRRRGQEARLRCSPMKGHSHVYWYRQLPEEGLKFMVYLQKENIIDESGMPKERFSAEFPKEGPSILRIQQVVRGDSAAYFCASSLTAGVSSYNEQFFGPGTRLTVL.

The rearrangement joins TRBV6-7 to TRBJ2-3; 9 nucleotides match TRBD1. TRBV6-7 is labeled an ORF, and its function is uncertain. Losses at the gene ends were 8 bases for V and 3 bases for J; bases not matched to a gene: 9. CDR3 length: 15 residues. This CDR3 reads CASASWTGETDTQYF. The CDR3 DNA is TGTGCCAGCGCTAGCTGGACAGGGGAAACAGATACGCAGTATTTT.

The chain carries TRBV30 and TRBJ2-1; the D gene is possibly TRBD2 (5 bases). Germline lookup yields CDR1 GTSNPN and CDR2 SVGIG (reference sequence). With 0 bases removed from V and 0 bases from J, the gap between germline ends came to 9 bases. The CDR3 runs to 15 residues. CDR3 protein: CAWSVTAASYNEQFF. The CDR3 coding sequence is TGTGCCTGGAGTGTTACAGCGGCCTCCTACAATGAGCAGTTCTTC.

CDR3 protein: CAWRGQGDTEAFF. As DNA, the CDR3 is TGTGCCTGGAGGGGACAGGGTGACACTGAAGCTTTCTTT. J is TRBJ1-1 and V is TRBV30; TRBD1 matches 9 bases. V gave up 3 bases and J gave up 3 bases; unmatched junction bases: 2. The CDR3 is 13 amino acids. Germline V gene sequence: CDR1 GTSNPN, CDR2 SVGIG (reference sequence). Using reference TRBV30 and TRBJ1-1 for the parts outside the CDR3, the full variable domain is SQTIHQWPATLVQPVGSPLSLECTVEGTSNPNLYWYRQAAGRGLQLLFYSVGIGQISSEVPQNLSASRPQDRQFILSSKKLLLSDSGFYLCAWRGQGDTEAFFGQGTRLTVV.

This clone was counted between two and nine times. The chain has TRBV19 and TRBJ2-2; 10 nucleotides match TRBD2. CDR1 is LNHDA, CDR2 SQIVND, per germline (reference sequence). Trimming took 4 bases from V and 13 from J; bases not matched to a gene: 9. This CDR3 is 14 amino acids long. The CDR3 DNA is TGTGCCAGTAGTACTATCAGCGGGGGGGCCGGGCTGTTTTTT. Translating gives CASSTISGGAGLFF. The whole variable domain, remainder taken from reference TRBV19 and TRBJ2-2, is DGGITQSPKYLFRKEGQNVTLSCEQNLNHDAMYWYRQDPGQGLRLIYYSQIVNDFQKGDIAEGYSVSREKKESFPLTVTSAQKNPTAFYLCASSTISGGAGLFFGEGSRLTVL.

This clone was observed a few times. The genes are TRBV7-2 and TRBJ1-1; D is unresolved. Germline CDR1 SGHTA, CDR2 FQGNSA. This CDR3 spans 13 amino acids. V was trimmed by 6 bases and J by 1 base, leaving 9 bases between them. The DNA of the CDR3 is TGTGCCAGCAGGAGACTGAGGAACACTGAAGCTTTCTTT. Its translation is CASRRLRNTEAFF. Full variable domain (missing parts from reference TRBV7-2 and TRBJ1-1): GAGVSQSPSNKVTEKGKDVELRCDPISGHTALYWYRQSLGQGLEFLIYFQGNSAPDKSGLPSDRFSAERTGGSVSTLTIQRTQQEDSAVYLCASRRLRNTEAFFGQGTRLTVV.

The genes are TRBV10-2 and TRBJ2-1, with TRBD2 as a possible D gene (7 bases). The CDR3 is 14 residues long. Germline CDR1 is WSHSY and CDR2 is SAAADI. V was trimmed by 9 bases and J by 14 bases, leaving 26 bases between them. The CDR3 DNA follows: TGCGCCAGTGGGGGGGGCCTTGGTAAACGGGAAGAGTTCTTC. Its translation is CASGGGLGKREEFF.

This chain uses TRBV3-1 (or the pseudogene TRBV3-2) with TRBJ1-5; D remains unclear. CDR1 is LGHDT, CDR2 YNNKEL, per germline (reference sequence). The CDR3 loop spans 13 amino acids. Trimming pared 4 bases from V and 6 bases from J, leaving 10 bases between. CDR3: CASSPPRGQPQHF. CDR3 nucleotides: TGTGCCAGCAGCCCCCCCCGGGGTCAGCCCCAGCATTTT.

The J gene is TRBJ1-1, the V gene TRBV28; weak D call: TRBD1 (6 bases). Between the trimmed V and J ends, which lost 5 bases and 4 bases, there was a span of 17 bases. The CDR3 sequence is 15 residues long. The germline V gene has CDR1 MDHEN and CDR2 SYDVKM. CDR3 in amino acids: CASSHAVKGVTEAFF. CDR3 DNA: TGTGCCAGCAGTCACGCCGTAAAGGGGGTCACTGAAGCTTTCTTT.

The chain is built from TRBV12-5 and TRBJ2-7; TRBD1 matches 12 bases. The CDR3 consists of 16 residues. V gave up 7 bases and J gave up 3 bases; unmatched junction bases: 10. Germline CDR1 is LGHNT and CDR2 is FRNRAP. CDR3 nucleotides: TGTGCTAGTGCCATCGGACGGGACAGGGGGCTCTACGAGCAGTACTTC. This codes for CASAIGRDRGLYEQYF.

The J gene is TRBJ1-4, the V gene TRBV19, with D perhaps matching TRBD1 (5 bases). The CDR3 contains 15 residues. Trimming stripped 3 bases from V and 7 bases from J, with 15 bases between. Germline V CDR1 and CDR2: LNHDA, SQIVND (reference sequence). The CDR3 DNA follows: TGTGCCAGTAGTATGAAGGGGAAGGTTGGTGAAAAACTGTTTTTT. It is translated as CASSMKGKVGEKLFF.

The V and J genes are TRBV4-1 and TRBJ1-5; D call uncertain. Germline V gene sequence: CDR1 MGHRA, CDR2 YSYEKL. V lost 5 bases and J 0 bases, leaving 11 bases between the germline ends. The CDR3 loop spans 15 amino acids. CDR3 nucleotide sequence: TGCGCCAGCAGCATAACCGGGAATAGCAATCAGCCCCAGCATTTT. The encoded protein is CASSITGNSNQPQHF.

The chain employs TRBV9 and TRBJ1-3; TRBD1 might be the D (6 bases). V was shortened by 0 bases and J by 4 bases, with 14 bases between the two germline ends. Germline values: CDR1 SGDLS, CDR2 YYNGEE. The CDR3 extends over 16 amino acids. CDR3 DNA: TGTGCCAGCAGCGTAGGTCAGGACAGAGCGGGAAACACCATATATTTT. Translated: CASSVGQDRAGNTIYF.

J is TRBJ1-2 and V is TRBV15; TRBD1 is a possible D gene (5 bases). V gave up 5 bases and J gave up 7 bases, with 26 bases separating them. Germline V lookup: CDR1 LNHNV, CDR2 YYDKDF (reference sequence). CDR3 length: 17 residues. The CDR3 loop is CATSEYGTGPLSGGYTF. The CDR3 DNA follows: TGTGCCACCAGCGAATACGGGACTGGACCCTTATCGGGTGGCTACACCTTC.

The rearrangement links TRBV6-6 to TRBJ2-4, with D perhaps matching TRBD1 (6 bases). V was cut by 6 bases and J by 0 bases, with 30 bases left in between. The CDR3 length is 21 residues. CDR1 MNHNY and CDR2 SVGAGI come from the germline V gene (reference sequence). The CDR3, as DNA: TGTGCCAGCAGCAACTCCTACTCCGGCCCTAAAATACAGGGAGCCAAAAACATTCAGTACTTC. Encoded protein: CASSNSYSGPKIQGAKNIQYF.

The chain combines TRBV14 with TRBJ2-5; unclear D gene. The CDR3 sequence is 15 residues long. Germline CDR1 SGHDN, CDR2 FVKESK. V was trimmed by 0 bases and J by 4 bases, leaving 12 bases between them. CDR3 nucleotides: TGTGCCAGCAGCCAAGATTCAGGATTAAGAGAGACCCAGTACTTC. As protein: CASSQDSGLRETQYF.

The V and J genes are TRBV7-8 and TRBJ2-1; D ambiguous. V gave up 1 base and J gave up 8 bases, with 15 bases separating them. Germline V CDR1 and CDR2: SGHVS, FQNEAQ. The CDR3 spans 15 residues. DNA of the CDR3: TGTGCCAGCAGCTTAGAGATCCTCAGTATTCATGAGCAGTTCTTC. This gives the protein CASSLEILSIHEQFF.

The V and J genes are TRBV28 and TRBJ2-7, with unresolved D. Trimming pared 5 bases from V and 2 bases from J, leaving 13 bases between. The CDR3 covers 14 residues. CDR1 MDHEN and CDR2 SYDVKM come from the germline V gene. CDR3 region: CASSQGGSPYEQYF. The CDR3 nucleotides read TGTGCCAGCAGTCAAGGCGGCTCTCCCTACGAGCAGTACTTC.

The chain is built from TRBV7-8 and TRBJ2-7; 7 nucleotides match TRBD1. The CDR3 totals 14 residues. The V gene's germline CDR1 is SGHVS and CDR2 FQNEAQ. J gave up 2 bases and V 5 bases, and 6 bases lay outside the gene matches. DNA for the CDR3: TGTGCCAGCAGCCCCCGGACAGGTCCCTACGAGCAGTACTTC. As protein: CASSPRTGPYEQYF.

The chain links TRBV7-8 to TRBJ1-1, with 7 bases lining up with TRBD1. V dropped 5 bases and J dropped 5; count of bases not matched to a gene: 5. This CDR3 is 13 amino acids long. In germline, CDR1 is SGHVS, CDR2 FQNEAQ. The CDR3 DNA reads TGTGCCAGCAGCCACCAGGGGGAAACTGAAGCTTTCTTT. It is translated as CASSHQGETEAFF.

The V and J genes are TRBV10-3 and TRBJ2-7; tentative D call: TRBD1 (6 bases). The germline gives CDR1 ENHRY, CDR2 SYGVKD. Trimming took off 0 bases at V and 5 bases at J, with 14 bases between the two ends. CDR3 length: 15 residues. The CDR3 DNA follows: TGTGCCATCAGTGAGTCGTACACAGGGATGCACGAGCAGTACTTC. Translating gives CAISESYTGMHEQYF.